This TCR beta chain is from a study of cytomegalovirus exposure and HLA in healthy donors. 60 Vbeta and 13 Jbeta primers were used in PCR. Assay used: immunoSEQ multiplex PCR; TCRdb lists only in-frame clones, some missing. The sample yields fewer than 150,000 clones, 74% seen once. Study observations and caveats: Only CMV serostatus was available as immune exposure information. A later analysis found TCR association rates differed by HLA locus, highest for DRB1 and lowest for HLA-C. Most sequenced TCRs were rare (though some public TCRs occurred in many donors). Diagnosis of cytomegalovirus status made by the classifier reportedly showed high specificity and sensitivity.

This clone was picked up a small number of times. Its antigen is as yet unknown. Trimming pared 6 bases from V and 13 bases from J, leaving 13 bases between. Germline V gene data show CDR1 as LNHDA and CDR2 as SQIVND (reference sequence). The CDR3 has 11 amino acids. The chain links TRBV19 to TRBJ1-5, with unresolved D. The TCR was taken from a woman aged 45-59 years in good health and CMV-seropositive. Sequencing was performed on PBMCs. The CDR3 DNA follows: TGTGCCAGTAGCGACCGGGAGACTCAGCATTTT. Its protein product is CASSDRETQHF. Together with reference TRBV19 and TRBJ1-5, the CDR3 gives the full variable domain: DGGITQSPKYLFRKEGQNVTLSCEQNLNHDAMYWYRQDPGQGLRLIYYSQIVNDFQKGDIAEGYSVSREKKESFPLTVTSAQKNPTAFYLCASSDRETQHFGDGTRLSIL.